This T cell receptor (beta chain) derives from a study of cytomegalovirus exposure and HLA in healthy donors. The PCR ran on 60 Vbeta and 13 Jbeta primers. TCRdb's table, derived via immunoSEQ multiplex PCR, lists solely in-frame clones and lacks some. In the table there are about 100,000 clones, more than 75% of which are singletons. Germline values: CDR1 ENHRY, CDR2 SYGVKD. The trim removed 0 bases at V and 6 bases at J, leaving 10 bases unmatched. This CDR3 is built from 16 residues. This clone has a single count. The TCR originated in a woman in her forties or fifties in good health and CMV-seropositive. The V call is TRBV10-3, the J call TRBJ1-2; 7 nucleotides line up with TRBD1. What was sequenced was PBMCs. The CDR3 bases are TGTGCCATCAGTGAGTCGTCCATTGTTACAGGGGATGGCTACACCTTC. It is translated as CAISESSIVTGDGYTF.